A selection of T cell receptor beta chains follows, all from one sample in a study of tumor-infiltrating lymphocytes in primary liver carcinoma. TCRdb analysed the multiplex PCR reads with MiXCR anew, one entry per CDR3 protein. Of tens of thousands of distinct CDR3 sequences in the sample, about three quarters are singletons; the top ten hold around 19%. Sequencing used liver tumor tissue from sampling region 1. These receptors were taken from a man aged 35-49 years with primary liver carcinoma and hepatitis B virus infection. Both conserved end residues are part of each CDR3. The D gene is left open where the match is weak. Not all rows give a size; the values are once, few, many and, for expanded clones, a class.

>TRBD1|TRBJ2-5|TRBV29-1|once
TGCAGTGTTGACAGGGAGCGGGAGACCCAGTACTTC
CSVDRERETQYF
>TRBD2|TRBJ2-5|TRBV24-1|NA
TGTGTCACCAAACGTGCGGGAGAAGAGACCCAGTACTTC
CVTKRAGEETQYF
>TRBD1|TRBJ2-2|TRBV12-3/TRBV12-4|NA
TGTGCCAGCGCGGAGTACTCGGGACAGATGAACACCGGGGAGCTGTTTTTT
CASAEYSGQMNTGELFF
>TRBD2|TRBJ2-1|TRBV11-2|NA
TGTAACAGCGGCTCGCGCCCCAGCGGGAGGATCTATGAGCAGTTCTTC
CNSGSRPSGRIYEQFF
>NA|TRBJ2-3|TRBV6-6|NA
TGTACCAGCAGTTACTCTATCGGGGTTCAGTATTTT
CTSSYSIGVQYF
>NA|TRBJ2-1|TRBV29-1|NA
TGCAGCTCAGACTCGTTTACCGTCTCCAATAAGCAGTTCTTC
CSSDSFTVSNKQFF
>NA|TRBJ1-5|TRBV28|NA
TGTGCCAGCAGTCCCATTGGGGGCACTGGGAGGGCGAGAGGTCCGCCCCAGCATTTT
CASSPIGGTGRARGPPQHF
>NA|TRBJ1-2|TRBV12-3/TRBV12-4|NA
TGTGCCAGCAGTTTGGGCAGTGATGGCTACGCCTTC
CASSLGSDGYAF
>NA|TRBJ2-5|TRBV29-1|NA
TGCAGCGTTTGGGCGGCGGGATTGGGCCAAGAGATCCAGTACTTC
CSVWAAGLGQEIQYF
>TRBD2|TRBJ2-1|TRBV16|NA
TGTGCCAGCAGCCAGGCTAGCGGCACCTCCTACAATGAGCAGTTCTTC
CASSQASGTSYNEQFF
>NA|TRBJ2-1|TRBV6-5|NA
TGTACCAGCAGGTGGACGGGTAACATTGAGCAGTTCTTC
CTSRWTGNIEQFF
>NA|TRBJ2-7|TRBV11-1|NA
TGTGCCATCAGCCCGTACTACCAAGCCAGCGCGCAGTACTTC
CAISPYYQASAQYF
>NA|TRBJ2-7|TRBV6-1|NA
TGTGCCAGCAGTGAGGAACAGGGAGGCCCCTACATGCAGTACTTC
CASSEEQGGPYMQYF
>NA|TRBJ2-3|TRBV7-9|NA
TGTGCCAGCGGGTGGAGGGACGGGTACACAGATACGCAGTATTTT
CASGWRDGYTDTQYF
>NA|TRBJ2-7|TRBV10-3|NA
TGTGCCATCAGCTCTAGGGCACATGGGGACGAGCAGTACTTC
CAISSRAHGDEQYF
>NA|TRBJ2-3|TRBV29-1|many
TGCAGCGTTGGAAGGGCGGGCACAGATACGCAGTATTTT
CSVGRAGTDTQYF
>NA|TRBJ2-7|TRBV6-5|many
TGTGCCAGCAGTAAGAATGGGGGGCAAGCTTCCTACGAGCAGTACTTC
CASSKNGGQASYEQYF
>NA|TRBJ1-4|TRBV11-2|NA
TGTGCCAGCAGCCTGGGGTTAGGGGGTGAAAAACTGTTTTTT
CASSLGLGGEKLFF
>NA|TRBJ1-5|TRBV2|NA
TGTACCAGCAGTGAAGAGCCTAGGACAGTCCGGTCGCCCCAGCATTTT
CTSSEEPRTVRSPQHF
>TRBD2|TRBJ2-4|TRBV10-3|NA
TGTGCCATCAGTGAGCAGCTGGCGGGAGAGGCAAACATTCAGTGCTTC
CAISEQLAGEANIQCF
>TRBD2|TRBJ2-2|TRBV10-3|many
TGTGCCATCAGTGCCACTAGCGGCACCGGGGAGCTGTTTTTT
CAISATSGTGELFF
>NA|TRBJ2-5|TRBV29-1|NA
TGCAGCTCCAGACGGGGTCAAGGGACCCAGTACTTC
CSSRRGQGTQYF
>TRBD1|TRBJ2-7|TRBV11-2|NA
TGTGCCAGCAGCTCCTCAGGGGGTTACGAGCAGTACTTC
CASSSSGGYEQYF
>NA|TRBJ2-5|TRBV6-1|NA
TGTGCCGGCTGTGTCAACCAAGAGATCCAGTACTTC
CAGCVNQEIQYF
>TRBD2|TRBJ2-7|TRBV11-2|NA
TGTGCCAGCAGCTTATCCGTTGGACTAACGGGAGGGGGGTGCGAACAGTACTTC
CASSLSVGLTGGGCEQYF
>NA|TRBJ2-7|TRBV7-9|NA
TGTGCCAGCAACTCTCTTGGGTACGAGCCGTACTTC
CASNSLGYEPYF
>NA|TRBJ2-2|TRBV11-2|NA
TGTGCCAGCAGCTTAAACTGGAACACCGGGGAGCTGTTATTT
CASSLNWNTGELLF
>TRBD1|TRBJ1-4|TRBV18|NA
TGTGCCAGCTTATCGGGACAGGGTGAAAGACTGTTTTTT
CASLSGQGERLFF
>TRBD1|TRBJ1-4|TRBV12-3/TRBV12-4|once
TGTGCCAGCAGGCGGGGACAGGCTATTGATAAACTGTTTTTT
CASRRGQAIDKLFF
>TRBD2|TRBJ2-3|TRBV15|once
TGTGTCACCAGCAGAGATTCACCGGGAGGCCCCACAGATACGCAGTATTTT
CVTSRDSPGGPTDTQYF
>TRBD2|TRBJ2-7|TRBV27|few
TGTGCCAGTAGGACTAGCCACTACGAGCAGTACTTC
CASRTSHYEQYF
>TRBD1|TRBJ2-3|TRBV6-6|NA
TGTGTCAGCAGTTACGTCCGGGTCAGGGGGCTGACAGATACGCAGTATTTT
CVSSYVRVRGLTDTQYF
>TRBD1|TRBJ1-5|TRBV7-6|many
TGTGCCAGCAGCCGAGACAGGGGGCGCGATCAGCCCCAGCATTTT
CASSRDRGRDQPQHF
>NA|TRBJ2-7|TRBV12-3/TRBV12-4|NA
TGTGCCAGCAGTTTATGTGGGATTGTCCCCCACGAGCAGTACTTC
CASSLCGIVPHEQYF
>TRBD2|TRBJ2-1|TRBV20-1|once
TGCAGTGCAAAGCCTCCCCGGTGGGTCTGGCGGGAGGACCCCAATGAGCAGCTCTTC
CSAKPPRWVWREDPNEQLF
>TRBD2|TRBJ2-3|TRBV6-1|NA
TGTGCCAGCAGTGAACTAGCGGGAGAGACAGATACGCGATATTTT
CASSELAGETDTRYF
>NA|TRBJ2-1|TRBV7-8|NA
TGTACCACCCGGCGAACCCCATTCTCTTCCTACAATGAGCAGTTCTTC
CTTRRTPFSSYNEQFF
>TRBD1|TRBJ1-4|TRBV4-1|many
TGCGCCAGCAGCCACCCCGGGGGGGAAACAGGGGGGATGGGAAAACTGTTTTTT
CASSHPGGETGGMGKLFF
>TRBD2|TRBJ2-1|TRBV5-1|many
TGCGCCAGCAGCTTGGAAGGACTAGCGAACAATGAGCAGTTCTTC
CASSLEGLANNEQFF
>NA|TRBJ2-7|TRBV6-2/TRBV6-3|NA
TGTGCCAGCAGCCCTACCAAGCGGCTTAGCTCCTACGAGCAATACTTC
CASSPTKRLSSYEQYF
>TRBD2|TRBJ2-5|TRBV4-1|NA
TGCGCCAGCAGCCTAAGACTAGCGGGAGCACAAGAGACCCAGTGCTTC
CASSLRLAGAQETQCF
>NA|TRBJ2-5|TRBV29-1|NA
TGCAGCGTAAGACAGCAGATTAAAGAAACCCAGTACTTC
CSVRQQIKETQYF
>NA|TRBJ2-2|TRBV7-9|NA
TGTGCCAGCAGGGAAGGTCCGATACTGAACAACGGGGAGCTGTTTTTT
CASREGPILNNGELFF
>NA|TRBJ2-2|TRBV11-2|medium-sized
TGTGCCAGCCTCCCACCGGGAGTGTACACCGGGGAGCTGTTTTTT
CASLPPGVYTGELFF
>TRBD2|TRBJ2-3|TRBV10-2|many
TGCGCCAGCAGTGAGCGCGGAGCGGGAGGGCCAGATACGCAGTATTTT
CASSERGAGGPDTQYF
>NA|TRBJ2-1|TRBV4-1|NA
TGCGCCAGCATGCAGACACCAAATGAGCAGTTCTTC
CASMQTPNEQFF
>NA|TRBJ1-4|TRBV4-2|once
TGTGCCAGCAGTCAAGTGGGACCGCGGAATGGAAAACTGTTTTTT
CASSQVGPRNGKLFF
>TRBD2|TRBJ2-7|TRBV12-3/TRBV12-4|NA
TGTGCCAACAGAGGACTAGCTAGGGAGCAGTACTTC
CANRGLAREQYF
>NA|TRBJ1-5|TRBV5-5|NA
TGTGCCAGCAGCTTGGCTTCAGAGAATCAGCCCCAGCATTTT
CASSLASENQPQHF
>TRBD1|TRBJ2-7|TRBV11-2|NA
TGTGCCGGCAGCGTCCGGGACAGGGGTTTCTACGAGCAGTACTTT
CAGSVRDRGFYEQYF
>TRBD1|TRBJ2-2|TRBV5-1|once
TGCGCCAGCAGCTCACGAACTGGGACAGTCGCCGGGGAGCTGCTTTTC
CASSSRTGTVAGELLF